This TCR beta chain was sequenced in a study of blood T cell repertoires in COVID-19. For the study at large: The United States, Italy and Spain were the sources of the acute and convalescent COVID-19 samples. The cDNA or gDNA used as material had been derived from T cells, B-cell-depleted T cells, or PBMCs.

This clone has at least ten counts. Trimming stripped 5 bases from V and 8 bases from J, with 18 bases between. The CDR3 sequence is 14 residues long. Germline V gene data show CDR1 as SGHVS and CDR2 as FNYEAQ. Participants reported their clinical history, and cohort assignment relied on those reports. Clones were read by immunoSEQ multiplex PCR, and TCRdb kept only the in-frame ones, dropping some. The profile covers 200,000 to 250,000 clones, with 87% appearing a single time and 11% taken by the ten largest. The chain employs TRBV7-6 and TRBJ1-2; possibly TRBD1 for D (5 bases). This receptor was identified in a man younger than 45 who had recovered from COVID-19. The sample comprised PBMCs or T cells enriched from blood (not recorded which). CDR3 coding DNA: TGTGCCAGCAGCCCGGCGGGCGGGGCGGTCGGCTACACCTTC. Amino acid sequence: CASSPAGGAVGYTF.